These 3 T cell receptor beta chains were sequenced from one sample in a study of HIV-infected patients and healthy controls. cDNA was made from 500 ng RNA using alpha and beta constant primers. Alpha and beta chain libraries were made separately by chain-specific third strand synthesis with multiplexing indices. TCRdb used MiXCR to reprocess the 5' RACE reads, holding one entry per CDR3 protein. The sample has under 11,000 distinct CDR3 sequences, 8% to 10% seen once; the top ten hold 5.5% to 7.5%. All unsorted peripheral T cells were captured because whole blood was used without fractionation. Sequencing used blood. The receptor source for this set is an adult in good health.

This clonotype appeared many times. The junction does not match germline at one end; this may be a read error. The gene calls are TRBV12-3 or TRBV12-4 and TRBJ1-1; 7 bases align to TRBD1. This CDR3 spans 16 amino acids. The CDR3, as DNA: TGTGCCAGCAGCAGAAGGACAGGCTTCTCGAACAATGAAGCTTTCTTT. It codes for CASSRRTGFSNNEAFF.

This clonotype was detected many times. This rearrangement joins TRBV20-1 to TRBJ2-5; weak D call: TRBD1 (6 bases). CDR1 and CDR2 (germline): DFQATT, SNEGSKA (reference sequence). CDR3 length: 14 amino acids. The V end lost 5 bases, the J end lost 2 bases, and 15 bases lay between the germline ends. CDR3 sequence: CSAGDRILQETQYF. The DNA for the CDR3 is TGCAGTGCTGGCGACAGGATACTTCAAGAGACCCAGTACTTC.

This clonotype was seen repeatedly, ten times or more. The CDR3 reads CSARDRSGLGELFF. DNA of the CDR3: TGCAGTGCTAGAGATAGGTCGGGCCTAGGGGAGCTGTTTTTT. This chain joins TRBV20-1 and TRBJ2-2; D uncertain. V was clipped by 0 bases and J by 8 bases, with 13 bases between them. Germline CDR1 reads DFQATT; CDR2 reads SNEGSKA (reference sequence). CDR3 length: 14 amino acids.